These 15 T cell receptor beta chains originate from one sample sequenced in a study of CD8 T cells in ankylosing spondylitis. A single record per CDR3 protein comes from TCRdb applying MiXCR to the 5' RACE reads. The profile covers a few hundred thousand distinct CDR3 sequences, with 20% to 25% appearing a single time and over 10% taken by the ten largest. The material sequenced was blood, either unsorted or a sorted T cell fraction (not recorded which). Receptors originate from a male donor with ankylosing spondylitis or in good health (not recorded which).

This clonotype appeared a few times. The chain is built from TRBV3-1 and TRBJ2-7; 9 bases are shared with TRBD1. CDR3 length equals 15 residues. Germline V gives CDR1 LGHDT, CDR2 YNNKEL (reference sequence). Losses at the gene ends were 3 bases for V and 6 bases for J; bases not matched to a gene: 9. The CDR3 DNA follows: TGTGCCAGCAGCCATCCCGGGACAGGGCTTGGCGAGCAGTACTTC. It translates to CASSHPGTGLGEQYF.

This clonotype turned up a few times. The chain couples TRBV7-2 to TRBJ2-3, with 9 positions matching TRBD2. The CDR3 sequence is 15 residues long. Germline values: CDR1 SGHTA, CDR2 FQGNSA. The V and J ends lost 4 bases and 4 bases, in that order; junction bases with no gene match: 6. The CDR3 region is CASSSRGGRADTQYF. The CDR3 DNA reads TGTGCCAGCAGCTCGCGGGGGGGCCGGGCAGATACGCAGTATTTT.

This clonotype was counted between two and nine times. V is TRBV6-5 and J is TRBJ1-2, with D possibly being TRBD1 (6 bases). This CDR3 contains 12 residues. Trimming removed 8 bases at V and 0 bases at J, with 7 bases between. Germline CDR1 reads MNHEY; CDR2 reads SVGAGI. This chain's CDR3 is CASRDTNYGYTF. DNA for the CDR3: TGTGCCAGCCGGGACACTAACTATGGCTACACCTTC.

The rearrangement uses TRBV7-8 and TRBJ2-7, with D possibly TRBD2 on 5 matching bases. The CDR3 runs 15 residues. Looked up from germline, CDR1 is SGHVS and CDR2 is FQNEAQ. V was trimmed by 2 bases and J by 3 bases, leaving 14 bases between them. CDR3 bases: TGTGCCAGCAGCTTATTTCGGGGATCGGTCTACGAGCAGTACTTC. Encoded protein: CASSLFRGSVYEQYF.

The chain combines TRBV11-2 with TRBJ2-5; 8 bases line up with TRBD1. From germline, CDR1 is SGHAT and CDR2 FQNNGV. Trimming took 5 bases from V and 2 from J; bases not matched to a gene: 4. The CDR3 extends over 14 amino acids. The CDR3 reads CASSVGTGQETQYF. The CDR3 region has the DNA TGTGCCAGCAGCGTCGGGACAGGTCAAGAGACCCAGTACTTC.

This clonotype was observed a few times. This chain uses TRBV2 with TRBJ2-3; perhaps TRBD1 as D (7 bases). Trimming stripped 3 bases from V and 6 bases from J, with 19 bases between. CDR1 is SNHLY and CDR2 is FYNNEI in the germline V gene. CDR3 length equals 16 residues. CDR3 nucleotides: TGTGCCAGCAGTGATGGGGACAGTCTCAGCGGGGATACGCAGTATTTT. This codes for CASSDGDSLSGDTQYF.

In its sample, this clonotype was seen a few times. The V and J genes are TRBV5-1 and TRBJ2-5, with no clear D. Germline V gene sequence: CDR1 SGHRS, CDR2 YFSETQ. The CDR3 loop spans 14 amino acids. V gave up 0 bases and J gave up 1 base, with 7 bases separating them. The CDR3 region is CASSLEHSQETQYF. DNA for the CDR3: TGCGCCAGCAGCTTGGAGCACTCCCAAGAGACCCAGTACTTC.

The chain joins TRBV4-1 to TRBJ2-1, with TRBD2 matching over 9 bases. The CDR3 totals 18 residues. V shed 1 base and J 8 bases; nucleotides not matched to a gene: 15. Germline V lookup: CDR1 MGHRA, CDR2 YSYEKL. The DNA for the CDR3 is TGCGCCAGCAGCCAAGCCCCCCCGGGGACTAGCACTTTCCATGAGCAGTTCTTC. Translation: CASSQAPPGTSTFHEQFF.

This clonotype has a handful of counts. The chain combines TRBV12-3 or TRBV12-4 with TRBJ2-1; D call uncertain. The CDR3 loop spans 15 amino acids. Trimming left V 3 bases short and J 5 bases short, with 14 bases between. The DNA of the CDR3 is TGTGCCAGCAGTTTGGGGTTCGTGGTACACAATGAGCAGTTCTTC. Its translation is CASSLGFVVHNEQFF.

The CDR3 DNA is TGCAGTGCTAGTTTGTCTAGCGGGGTCTACGAGCAGTACTTC. Translating gives CSASLSSGVYEQYF. The V call is TRBV20-1, the J call TRBJ2-7; 9 positions match TRBD2. CDR1 and CDR2 from the germline V gene are DFQATT and SNEGSKA (reference sequence). V trimming: 3 bases; J trimming: 3 bases; junction bases outside the gene matches: 6. The CDR3 has 14 residues.

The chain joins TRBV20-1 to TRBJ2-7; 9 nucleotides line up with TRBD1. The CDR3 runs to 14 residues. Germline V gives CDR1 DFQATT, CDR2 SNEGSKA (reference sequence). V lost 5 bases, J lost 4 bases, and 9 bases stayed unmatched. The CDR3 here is CSAGGPGTGYEQYF. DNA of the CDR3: TGCAGTGCTGGCGGTCCCGGGACAGGGTACGAGCAGTACTTC.

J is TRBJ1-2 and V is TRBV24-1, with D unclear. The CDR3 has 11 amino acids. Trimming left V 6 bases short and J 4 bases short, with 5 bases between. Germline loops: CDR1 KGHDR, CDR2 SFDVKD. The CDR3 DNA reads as TGTGCCACCAGTTCAGGCTATGGCTACACCTTC. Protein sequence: CATSSGYGYTF.

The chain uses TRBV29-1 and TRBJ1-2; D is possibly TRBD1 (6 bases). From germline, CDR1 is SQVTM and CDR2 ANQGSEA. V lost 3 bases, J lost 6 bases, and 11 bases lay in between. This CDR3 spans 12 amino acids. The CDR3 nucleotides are TGCAGCGTTGAGGTACAGGGCGATGGCTACACCTTC. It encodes CSVEVQGDGYTF.

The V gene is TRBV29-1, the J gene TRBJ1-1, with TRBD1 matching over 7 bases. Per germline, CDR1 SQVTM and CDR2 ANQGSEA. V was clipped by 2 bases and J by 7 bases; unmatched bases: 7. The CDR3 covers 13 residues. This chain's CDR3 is CSVESRQGGEAFF. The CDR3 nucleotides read TGCAGCGTTGAATCTAGACAGGGCGGTGAAGCTTTCTTT.

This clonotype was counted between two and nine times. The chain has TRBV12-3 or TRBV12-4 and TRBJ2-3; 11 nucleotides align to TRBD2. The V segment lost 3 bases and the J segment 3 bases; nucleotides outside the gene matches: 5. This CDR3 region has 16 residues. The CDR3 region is CASSFTSGGLTDTQYF. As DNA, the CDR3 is TGTGCCAGCAGTTTCACTAGCGGGGGATTGACAGATACGCAGTATTTT.